The 27 T cell receptor beta chains below come from one sample, sequenced in a study of blood T cell repertoires in COVID-19. Generated by immunoSEQ multiplex PCR, the TCRdb table keeps only in-frame clones and is missing some. Of approximately 110,000 clones listed, 82% are singletons. The sequencing input was peripheral blood. These receptors all come from a man aged 70-80 years with acute or convalescent COVID-19.

The rearrangement joins TRBV6-6 to TRBJ2-4; D gene unclear. The CDR3 length is 13 residues. CDR1 is MNHNY and CDR2 is SVGAGI in the germline V gene (reference sequence). Deletions cut 2 bases from V and 8 bases from J, with 10 bases between. The CDR3 nucleotides read TGTGCCAGCAGTTACCGCGATATGGACATTCAGTACTTC. It specifies CASSYRDMDIQYF.

The chain joins TRBV2 to TRBJ1-5; 11 bases fit TRBD1. Germline loops: CDR1 SNHLY, CDR2 FYNNEI. After removal of 2 bases from V and 6 bases from J, the junction contained 6 bases not matched to a gene. The length of the CDR3 is 16 residues. This CDR3 reads CASSEPRTGGRQPQHF. CDR3 DNA sequence: TGTGCCAGCAGTGAACCCAGGACAGGGGGCCGTCAGCCCCAGCATTTT.

The V gene is TRBV23-1, the J gene TRBJ1-1; TRBD1 matches at 10 bases. TRBV23-1 is assigned to the ORF class and has an uncertain function. Unmatched junction bases numbered 9, after V lost 5 bases and J lost 6 bases. The CDR3 covers 15 residues. DNA of the CDR3: TGCGCCAGCAGTGCTGGGACAGGGGTTTCCCCTGAAGCTTTCTTT. Translated, it gives CASSAGTGVSPEAFF.

The J gene is TRBJ1-2, the V gene TRBV18; TRBD1 matches at 7 bases. CDR1 is KGHSH and CDR2 is LQKENI in the germline V gene. The CDR3 length is 17 residues. J gave up 5 bases and V 0 bases, and 12 bases lay outside the gene matches. In DNA, the CDR3 is TGTGCCAGCTCACCACCGAACAGGGGCGACCCTATATATGGCTACACCTTC. This codes for CASSPPNRGDPIYGYTF. Together with reference TRBV18 and TRBJ1-2, the CDR3 gives the full variable domain: NAGVMQNPRHLVRRRGQEARLRCSPMKGHSHVYWYRQLPEEGLKFMVYLQKENIIDESGMPKERFSAEFPKEGPSILRIQQVVRGDSAAYFCASSPPNRGDPIYGYTFGSGTRLTVV.

The chain is built from TRBV9 and TRBJ2-3; D remains ambiguous. Per the germline V gene, CDR1 is SGDLS and CDR2 is YYNGEE. The CDR3 extends over 15 amino acids. V lost 4 bases and J lost 3, with 15 bases in between. CDR3 DNA: TGTGCCAGCAGCCCCTATAGTTTTGGTACAGATACGCAGTATTTT. The encoded protein is CASSPYSFGTDTQYF.

The rearrangement uses TRBV18 and TRBJ1-3; D perhaps matches TRBD1 (5 bases). V lost 2 bases to trimming and J lost 0 bases, with 11 bases between them. The CDR3 covers 16 residues. Looked up from germline, CDR1 is KGHSH and CDR2 is LQKENI. In DNA form, the CDR3 reads TGTGCCAGCTCACCATACGGGGGTAGCTCTGGAAACACCATATATTTT. It encodes CASSPYGGSSGNTIYF.

V and J are TRBV5-4 and TRBJ2-3; TRBD1 is a possible D gene (6 bases). This CDR3 is 15 amino acids long. Germline loops: CDR1 SGHNT, CDR2 YYREEE (reference sequence). Trimming pared 0 bases from V and 2 bases from J, leaving 10 bases between. Written as DNA, the CDR3 is TGTGCCAGCAGCTTGGGACAGGCAGACACAGATACGCAGTATTTT. Protein: CASSLGQADTDTQYF.

This clone was recorded a few times. The chain recombines TRBV5-4 with TRBJ1-2; D is ambiguous. CDR1 is SGHNT, CDR2 YYREEE, per germline (reference sequence). CDR3 length equals 13 residues. V lost 6 bases and J lost 6, with 15 bases in between. The CDR3 bases are TGTGCCAGCAATGAGGGCATGGAAAATGGCTACACCTTC. Protein product: CASNEGMENGYTF.

The chain has TRBV5-1 and TRBJ2-3; D is undetermined. Germline-derived CDR1 and CDR2 are SGHRS and YFSETQ. The V end lost 4 bases, the J end lost 2 bases, and 5 bases lay between the germline ends. This CDR3 has 12 amino acids. The CDR3 DNA sequence: TGCGCCAGCAGCCGCGTCACAGATACGCAGTATTTT. Translated: CASSRVTDTQYF.

The chain employs TRBV7-9 and TRBJ1-6; perhaps TRBD1 as D (5 bases). The germline V and J ends were trimmed by 0 bases and 6 bases, with 9 bases remaining between them. CDR1 and CDR2 (germline): SEHNR, FQNEAQ (reference sequence). This CDR3 spans 15 amino acids. For the CDR3, the DNA is TGTGCCAGCAGCTTAGCGGCAGACAGTAATTCACCCCTCCACTTT. This encodes CASSLAADSNSPLHF.

The rearrangement links TRBV7-6 to TRBJ1-1, with 9 positions matching TRBD1. Trimming cost V 5 bases and J 5 bases; bases outside gene matches: 9. Germline lookup yields CDR1 SGHVS and CDR2 FNYEAQ. The CDR3 contains 15 residues. This CDR3 reads CASSPTGGSWTEAFF. CDR3 nucleotides: TGTGCCAGCAGCCCGACAGGGGGGAGTTGGACTGAAGCTTTCTTT.

Details on this clone: A junction boundary mismatches the germline segment, possibly from a read error. J is TRBJ1-6 and V is TRBV11-2; the match to TRBD1 covers 8 bases. CDR3 length: 19 residues. Germline V CDR1 and CDR2: SGHAT, FQNNGV. The CDR3 here is CASTLDRGSRSSYNSPLHF. CDR3 nucleotide sequence: TGTGCCAGCACCTTAGACAGGGGTTCTCGAAGCTCCTATAATTCACCCCTCCACTTT. The full variable domain, completed using reference TRBV11-2 and TRBJ1-6, is EAGVAQSPRYKIIEKRQSVAFWCNPISGHATLYWYQQILGQGPKLLIQFQNNGVVDDSQLPKDRFSAERLKGVDSTLKIQPAKLEDSAVYLCASTLDRGSRSSYNSPLHFGNGTRLTVT.

The chain joins TRBV5-1 to TRBJ1-2, with D possibly being TRBD1 (5 bases). V was trimmed by 4 bases and J by 0 bases, leaving 13 bases between them. The germline gives CDR1 SGHRS, CDR2 YFSETQ. This CDR3 is 15 amino acids long. The CDR3 reads CASSESGETNYGYTF. DNA for the CDR3: TGCGCCAGCAGCGAGTCGGGGGAAACTAACTATGGCTACACCTTC.

CDR3 coding DNA: TGCGCCAGCAGCCAGGGGCCGGGTCTCGGCGCTGAAGCTTTCTTT. Protein: CASSQGPGLGAEAFF. The chain recombines TRBV5-1 with TRBJ1-1, with a weak D call TRBD1 (6 bases). Germline assignment: CDR1 SGHRS and CDR2 YFSETQ. V lost 4 bases, J lost 6 bases, and 19 bases lay in between. The CDR3 runs to 15 residues.

The rearrangement links TRBV2 to TRBJ1-2; D remains ambiguous. CDR1 and CDR2 from the germline V gene are SNHLY and FYNNEI. The CDR3 is made up of 11 amino acids. Trimming pared 8 bases from V and 7 bases from J, leaving 11 bases between. As DNA, the CDR3 is TGTGCCAGCGGGAGGGAGGGTGGCTACACCTTC. Encoded protein: CASGREGGYTF.

This clone appeared once. The chain joins TRBV5-1 to TRBJ1-1; the D is unclear. The germline CDR1 and CDR2 sequences are SGHRS and YFSETQ. This CDR3 contains 14 residues. With 0 bases removed from V and 1 base from J, the gap between germline ends came to 7 bases. The DNA for the CDR3 is TGCGCCAGCAGCTTGGGGGCGAAGAACACTGAAGCTTTCTTT. The encoded protein is CASSLGAKNTEAFF.

The chain links TRBV28 to TRBJ1-2; 7 bases fit TRBD1. Germline CDR1 reads MDHEN; CDR2 reads SYDVKM. The CDR3 extends over 15 amino acids. V lost 6 bases and J lost 0; bases outside the gene matches: 7. Here the CDR3 DNA reads TGTGCCAGCAGCCCCGGGGACAGAGCTAACTATGGCTACACCTTC. Translated: CASSPGDRANYGYTF.

This chain joins TRBV5-8 and TRBJ2-5; 8 bases align to TRBD1. The trim removed 1 base at V and 4 bases at J, leaving 3 bases unmatched. The CDR3 loop spans 14 amino acids. Germline CDR1 reads SGHTS; CDR2 reads YDEGEE. The CDR3 DNA reads TGTGCCAGCAGCTTGTCTGGACAGGGAGAGACCCAGTACTTC. This gives the protein CASSLSGQGETQYF.

V and J are TRBV5-1 and TRBJ2-7; 8 bases fit TRBD1. CDR3 length equals 16 residues. CDR1 SGHRS and CDR2 YFSETQ come from the germline V gene. Losses at the gene ends were 6 bases for V and 1 base for J; bases not matched to a gene: 12. The CDR3 region has the DNA TGCGCCAGCAACCCGAGGACAGGGCTAGGATCCTACGAGCAGTACTTC. Translated, it gives CASNPRTGLGSYEQYF.

The chain joins TRBV7-2 to TRBJ2-7; 8 positions agree with TRBD2. The CDR3 consists of 17 residues. V lost 5 bases, J lost 2 bases, and 14 bases stayed unmatched. CDR1 and CDR2 from the germline V gene are SGHTA and FQGNSA. CDR3 region: CASSLTTSARSAYEQYF. CDR3 coding DNA: TGTGCCAGCAGCCTCACGACTAGCGCCAGATCCGCCTACGAGCAGTACTTC.

The chain uses TRBV6-1 and TRBJ2-5, with 7 bases lining up with TRBD2. The germline V gene encodes CDR1 MNHNS and CDR2 SASEGT. Trimming removed 0 bases from V and 7 bases from J; junction bases left unmatched: 5. This CDR3 comprises 14 residues. CDR3 loop: CASSEAPGRGTQYF. For the CDR3, the DNA is TGTGCCAGCAGTGAAGCTCCAGGGAGGGGGACCCAGTACTTC.

The gene calls are TRBV12-3 or TRBV12-4 and TRBJ2-1; 7 bases align to TRBD2. V dropped 6 bases and J dropped 7; count of bases not matched to a gene: 6. The CDR3 spans 13 residues. CDR3 region: CASRGREWNEQFF. The CDR3 DNA follows: TGTGCCAGCAGAGGGCGGGAGTGGAATGAGCAGTTCTTC.

This clone was picked up one time. The J gene is TRBJ2-1, the V gene TRBV24-1, with 8 nucleotides matching TRBD1. CDR3 size: 15 residues. V trimming: 0 bases; J trimming: 7 bases; junction bases outside the gene matches: 4. The V gene's germline CDR1 is KGHDR and CDR2 SFDVKD. The CDR3 DNA sequence: TGTGCCACCAGTGATTTGCAGGGGGCAAGGAATGAGCAGTTCTTC. Amino acid sequence: CATSDLQGARNEQFF.

V is TRBV27 and J is TRBJ2-3; D may be TRBD2 (6 bases). CDR1 and CDR2 (germline): MNHEY, SMNVEV (reference sequence). V lost 2 bases to trimming and J lost 4 bases, with 19 bases between them. This CDR3 has 17 residues. The CDR3 loop is CASSLEGLGVRADTQYF. DNA for the CDR3: TGTGCCAGCAGTTTAGAGGGACTCGGGGTTAGGGCAGATACGCAGTATTTT.

On this clone: An end of the junction does not agree with germline; a read error may underlie this. This chain uses TRBV7-7 with TRBJ2-1; 8 nucleotides align to TRBD1. CDR3 size: 15 residues. Germline V gene data show CDR1 as SSHAT and CDR2 as FNYEAQ (reference sequence). The DNA for the CDR3 is TGTGCTAGCAGCGTGGACAGGGCCGCCTACAATGAGCAGTTCTTC. Protein: CASSVDRAAYNEQFF.

The V call is TRBV2, the J call TRBJ1-1; 7 positions match TRBD1. After removal of 1 base from V and 1 base from J, the junction contained 0 bases not matched to a gene. CDR3 length equals 14 residues. CDR1 and CDR2 from the germline V gene are SNHLY and FYNNEI. For the CDR3, the DNA is TGTGCCAGCAGTGAAGACAGGGGGAACACTGAAGCTTTCTTT. It encodes CASSEDRGNTEAFF.

The chain couples TRBV11-2 to TRBJ2-7; TRBD1 is a possible D gene (6 bases). Germline V CDR1 and CDR2: SGHAT, FQNNGV. This CDR3 is built from 15 residues. The ends were cut back, 5 bases at V and 3 bases at J, with 17 bases in the middle. The CDR3 is CASSVQGSYGYEQYF. CDR3 bases: TGTGCCAGCAGCGTACAGGGTTCCTACGGCTACGAGCAGTACTTC. The complete variable domain, with remaining parts taken from reference TRBV11-2 and TRBJ2-7, reads EAGVAQSPRYKIIEKRQSVAFWCNPISGHATLYWYQQILGQGPKLLIQFQNNGVVDDSQLPKDRFSAERLKGVDSTLKIQPAKLEDSAVYLCASSVQGSYGYEQYFGPGTRLTVT.